This entry lists 17 T cell receptor beta chains sequenced from one sample in a study of blood T cells in healthy people across ages (dated by TCRdb to about 2015). Library preparation used 5' RACE. Sequencing relied on an Illumina HiSeq 2500. The second PCR ran for roughly 7 to 12 cycles and used a J-beta primer mix along with a sample-barcoded 5' primer. TCRdb reran the public reads through fastp at Q25 and MiXCR, keeping productive beta chains. One record per CDR3 amino acid sequence lists the most common genes and DNA. Here the sample has 800,000 to 1,300,000 distinct CDR3 sequences; approximately 25% occur a single time. The ten largest clones represent about 0.69% of the sample. These data also formed part of another study, on T cells of mothers and their children.

The source material was blood. The source of these receptors is a girl aged 2-10 years in good health.

This clonotype was picked up a small number of times. The rearrangement uses TRBV12-3 or TRBV12-4 and TRBJ1-4; 7 nucleotides agree with TRBD1. This CDR3 region has 14 residues. V lost 7 bases to trimming and J lost 8 bases; unmatched junction nucleotides: 10. CDR3 bases: TGTGCCAGCACTCTTCCGGGACAGCCCGAAAAACTGTTTTTT. Translation gives CASTLPGQPEKLFF.

This clonotype turned up a few times. The junction differs from germline at one of its ends, possibly a read error. The genes are TRBV7-7 and TRBJ2-3; 8 bases are a match to TRBD1. CDR3 length: 15 amino acids. CDR1 is SSHAT, CDR2 FNYEAQ, per germline (reference sequence). The CDR3 region has the DNA TGTGCTAGCAGCTTGGGGGACAGGACCACAGATACGCAGTATTTT. It yields the protein CASSLGDRTTDTQYF.

The chain combines TRBV29-1 with TRBJ2-5; D gene unclear. The CDR3 totals 12 residues. CDR1 and CDR2 (germline): SQVTM, ANQGSEA. V was trimmed by 4 bases and J by 4 bases, leaving 10 bases between them. CDR3 loop: CSVGPGSETQYF. DNA of the CDR3: TGCAGCGTTGGTCCGGGTTCAGAGACCCAGTACTTC.

On this clonotype itself: This may stem from a read error, because a much larger clone lies one nucleotide away. The chain has TRBV6-1 and TRBJ1-1; D is unresolved. Germline lookup yields CDR1 MNHNS and CDR2 SASEGT. The CDR3 extends over 14 amino acids. Trimming took off 2 bases at V and 1 base at J, with 8 bases between the two ends. CDR3 DNA: TGTGCCAGCAGTGAAACTCCTCCGAACACTGAAGCTTTCTTT. This codes for CASSETPPNTEAFF.

This clonotype was seen a handful of times. This sequence joins TRBV20-1 and TRBJ2-1; D gene unclear. CDR3 size: 12 residues. Germline CDR1 is DFQATT and CDR2 is SNEGSKA (reference sequence). The V and J ends lost 4 bases and 10 bases respectively, with 14 bases between them. The CDR3 is CSATDLTPEQFF. In DNA form, the CDR3 reads TGCAGTGCTACCGACTTGACGCCCGAGCAGTTCTTC.

The chain employs TRBV29-1 and TRBJ2-4; tentatively, D is TRBD1 (7 bases). V was shortened by 5 bases and J by 4 bases, with 15 bases between the two germline ends. Germline values: CDR1 SQVTM, CDR2 ANQGSEA. The CDR3 spans 14 residues. DNA for the CDR3: TGCAGCGTTAAAAGGAGGGGGCCTAAAAACATTCAGTACTTC. Amino acid sequence: CSVKRRGPKNIQYF.

Regarding this clonotype: Germline is not matched at one junction end, which may reflect a read error. The V call is TRBV5-6, the J call TRBJ1-5; D is unresolved. The germline gives CDR1 SGHDT, CDR2 YYEEEE. This CDR3 has 14 residues. CDR3: CAGSLRHFNQPQHF. For the CDR3, the DNA is TGTGCCGGCAGCCTCCGACACTTTAATCAGCCCCAGCATTTT.

The rearrangement uses TRBV11-2 and TRBJ2-1; D remains ambiguous. Looked up from germline, CDR1 is SGHAT and CDR2 is FQNNGV. Trimming left V 4 bases short and J 6 bases short, with 16 bases between. CDR3 size: 15 residues. CDR3 bases: TGTGCCAGCAGCTCCTGGGCAGGAACAGTCAATGAGCAGTTCTTC. Protein: CASSSWAGTVNEQFF.

The chain combines TRBV6-1 with TRBJ2-1; D is unclear. The CDR3 extends over 16 amino acids. Germline V CDR1 and CDR2: MNHNS, SASEGT. The germline V and J ends were trimmed by 7 bases and 0 bases, with 16 bases remaining between them. CDR3 sequence (DNA): TGTGCCAGCAACGGCCCCCCAGCGAGCTCCTACAATGAGCAGTTCTTC. This encodes CASNGPPASSYNEQFF.

This clonotype turned up a few times. V usage is TRBV6-2 or TRBV6-3 and J usage is TRBJ2-1; TRBD2 agrees at 9 bases. CDR1 and CDR2 (germline): MNHEY, SVGEGT. V dropped 7 bases and J dropped 5; count of bases not matched to a gene: 12. There are 16 residues in the CDR3. The CDR3 DNA reads as TGTGCCAGCACGAAGCGGGGGGCCCGGACCGACAATGAGCAGTTCTTC. It specifies CASTKRGARTDNEQFF.

This chain uses TRBV11-2 with TRBJ2-1; unclear D gene. The CDR3 has 15 residues. Trimming pared 0 bases from V and 2 bases from J, leaving 8 bases between. Germline V gene data show CDR1 as SGHAT and CDR2 as FQNNGV. CDR3 amino acids: CASSLEYVPYNEQFF. DNA of the CDR3: TGTGCCAGCAGCTTAGAATATGTCCCCTACAATGAGCAGTTCTTC.

This clonotype was observed a handful of times. The CDR3 coding sequence is TGTGCCAGCAGCCAAGAGGAGCTTGCCTACAATGAGCAGTTCTTC. Protein product: CASSQEELAYNEQFF. This chain joins TRBV3-1 and TRBJ2-1; no reliable D call. Germline CDR1 is LGHDT and CDR2 is YNNKEL (reference sequence). This CDR3 has 15 amino acids. Trimming removed 0 bases from V and 2 bases from J, with 8 bases in between.

The V gene is TRBV4-2, the J gene TRBJ1-6; 8 nucleotides match TRBD1. J was trimmed by 7 bases and V by 4 bases; bases with no gene match: 3. The CDR3 is made up of 14 amino acids. Per germline, CDR1 LGHNA and CDR2 YNFKEQ. The CDR3 here is CASSPGQENSPLHF. CDR3 nucleotide sequence: TGTGCCAGCAGCCCGGGACAGGAAAATTCACCCCTCCACTTT.

Note on this clonotype: A much larger clone is a single base away; this may be a read error. The chain couples TRBV9 to TRBJ2-5; D tentatively reads TRBD1 or TRBD2 (5 bases each). In germline, CDR1 is SGDLS, CDR2 YYNGEE. CDR3 size: 17 residues. V lost 5 bases, J lost 13 bases, and 33 bases lay in between. The CDR3 coding sequence is TGTGCCAGCAGTGGGAGATGGGGCATAGACTCCTCTGAGGCCCGGTACTTC. Protein product: CASSGRWGIDSSEARYF.

J is TRBJ2-7 and V is TRBV9; 13 bases map to TRBD2. The CDR3 length is 15 residues. The trim removed 4 bases at V and 5 bases at J, leaving 6 bases unmatched. From germline, CDR1 is SGDLS and CDR2 YYNGEE. The CDR3 reads CASSPRTSGRDEQYF. The CDR3 DNA reads TGTGCCAGCAGCCCGAGGACTAGCGGGAGAGACGAGCAGTACTTC.

This clonotype was observed once. The chain couples TRBV28 to TRBJ2-7; D is undetermined. This CDR3 contains 12 residues. Germline CDR1 and CDR2: MDHEN and SYDVKM. V lost 7 bases, J lost 2 bases, and 9 bases lay in between. CDR3 bases: TGTGCCAGCACCAGGCCTCCCTACGAGCAGTACTTC. Translating it yields CASTRPPYEQYF. Together with reference TRBV28 and TRBJ2-7, the CDR3 gives the full variable domain: DVKVTQSSRYLVKRTGEKVFLECVQDMDHENMFWYRQDPGLGLRLIYFSYDVKMKEKGDIPEGYSVSREKKERFSLILESASTNQTSMYLCASTRPPYEQYFGPGTRLTVT.

This clonotype appeared a few times. V usage is TRBV7-2 and J usage is TRBJ2-2; D remains ambiguous. The CDR3 spans 14 residues. V lost 1 base, J lost 6 bases, and 9 bases lay in between. The V gene's germline CDR1 is SGHTA and CDR2 FQGNSA. In DNA form, the CDR3 reads TGTGCCAGCAGCTTAGTCCGCCGGGCCGGGGAGCTGTTTTTT. Translating it yields CASSLVRRAGELFF.